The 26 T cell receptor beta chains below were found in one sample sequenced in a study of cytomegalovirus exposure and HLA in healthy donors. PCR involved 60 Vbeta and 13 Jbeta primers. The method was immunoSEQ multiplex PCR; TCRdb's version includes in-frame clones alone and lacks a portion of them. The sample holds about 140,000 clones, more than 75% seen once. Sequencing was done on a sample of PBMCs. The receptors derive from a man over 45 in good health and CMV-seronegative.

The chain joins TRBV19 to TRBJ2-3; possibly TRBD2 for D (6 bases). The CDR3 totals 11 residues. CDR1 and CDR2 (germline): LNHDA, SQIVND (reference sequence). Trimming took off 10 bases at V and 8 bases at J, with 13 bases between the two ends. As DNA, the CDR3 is TGTGCCACCATGGGGGGTGTTACGCAGTATTTT. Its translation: CATMGGVTQYF.

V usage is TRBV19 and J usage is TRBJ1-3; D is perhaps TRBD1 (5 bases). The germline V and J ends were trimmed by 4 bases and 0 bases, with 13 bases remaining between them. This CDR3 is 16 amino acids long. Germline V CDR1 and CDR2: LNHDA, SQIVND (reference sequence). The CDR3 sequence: CASSTGGDYSGNTIYF. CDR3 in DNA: TGTGCCAGTAGTACAGGAGGGGACTACTCTGGAAACACCATATATTTT.

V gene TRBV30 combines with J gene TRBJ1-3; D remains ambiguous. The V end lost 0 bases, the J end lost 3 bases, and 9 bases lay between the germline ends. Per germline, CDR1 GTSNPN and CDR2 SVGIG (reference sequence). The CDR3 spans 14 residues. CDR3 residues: CAWSVLPVGNTIYF. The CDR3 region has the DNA TGTGCCTGGAGTGTATTGCCAGTTGGAAACACCATATATTTT. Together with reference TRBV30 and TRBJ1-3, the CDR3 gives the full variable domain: SQTIHQWPATLVQPVGSPLSLECTVEGTSNPNLYWYRQAAGRGLQLLFYSVGIGQISSEVPQNLSASRPQDRQFILSSKKLLLSDSGFYLCAWSVLPVGNTIYFGEGSWLTVV.

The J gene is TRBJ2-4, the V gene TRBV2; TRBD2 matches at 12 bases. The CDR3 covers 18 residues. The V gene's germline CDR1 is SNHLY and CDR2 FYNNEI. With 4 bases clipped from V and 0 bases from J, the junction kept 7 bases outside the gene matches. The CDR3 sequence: CASSVTSGGTLAKNIQYF. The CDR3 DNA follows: TGTGCCAGCAGTGTTACTAGCGGGGGGACTCTAGCCAAAAACATTCAGTACTTC.

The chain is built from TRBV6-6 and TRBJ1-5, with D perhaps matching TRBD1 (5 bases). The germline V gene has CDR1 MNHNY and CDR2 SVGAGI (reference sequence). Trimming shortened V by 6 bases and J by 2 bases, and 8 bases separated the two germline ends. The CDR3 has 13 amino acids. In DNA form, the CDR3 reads TGTGCCAGCAGCGGAGGGGGCAATCAGCCCCAGCATTTT. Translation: CASSGGGNQPQHF.

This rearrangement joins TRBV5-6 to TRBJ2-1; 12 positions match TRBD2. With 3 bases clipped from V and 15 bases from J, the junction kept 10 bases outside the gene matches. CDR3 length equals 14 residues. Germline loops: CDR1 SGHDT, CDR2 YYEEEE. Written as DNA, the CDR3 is TGTGCCAGCAGCTACCTGACTAGCGGGAGTGACTGGTTCTTC. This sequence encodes CASSYLTSGSDWFF.

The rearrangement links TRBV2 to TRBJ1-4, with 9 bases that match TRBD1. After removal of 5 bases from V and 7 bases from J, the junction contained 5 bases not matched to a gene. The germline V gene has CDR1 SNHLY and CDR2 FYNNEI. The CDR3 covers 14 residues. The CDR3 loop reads CASSTDRGSEKLFF. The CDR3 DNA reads TGTGCCAGCAGTACAGACAGGGGGAGTGAAAAACTGTTTTTT.

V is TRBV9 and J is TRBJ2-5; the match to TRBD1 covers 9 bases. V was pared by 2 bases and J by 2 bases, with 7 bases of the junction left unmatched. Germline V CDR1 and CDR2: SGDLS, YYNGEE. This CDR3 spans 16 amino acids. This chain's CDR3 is CASSVQGTGIQETQYF. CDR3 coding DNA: TGTGCCAGCAGCGTCCAGGGGACAGGGATACAAGAGACCCAGTACTTC.

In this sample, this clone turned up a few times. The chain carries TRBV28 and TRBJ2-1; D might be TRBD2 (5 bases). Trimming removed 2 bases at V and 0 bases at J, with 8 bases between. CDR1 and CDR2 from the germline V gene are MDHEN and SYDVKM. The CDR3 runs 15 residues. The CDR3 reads CASSLIGSSYNEQFF. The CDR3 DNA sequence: TGTGCCAGCAGTTTAATAGGGAGCTCCTACAATGAGCAGTTCTTC.

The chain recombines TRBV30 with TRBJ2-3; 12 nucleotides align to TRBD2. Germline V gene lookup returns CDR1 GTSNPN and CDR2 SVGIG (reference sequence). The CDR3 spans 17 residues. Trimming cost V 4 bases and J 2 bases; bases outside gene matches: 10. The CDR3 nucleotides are TGTGCCTGGATTGGCGTAGGACTAGCGGGGATCACAGATACGCAGTATTTT. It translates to CAWIGVGLAGITDTQYF. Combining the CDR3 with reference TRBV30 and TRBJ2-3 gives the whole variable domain SQTIHQWPATLVQPVGSPLSLECTVEGTSNPNLYWYRQAAGRGLQLLFYSVGIGQISSEVPQNLSASRPQDRQFILSSKKLLLSDSGFYLCAWIGVGLAGITDTQYFGPGTRLTVL.

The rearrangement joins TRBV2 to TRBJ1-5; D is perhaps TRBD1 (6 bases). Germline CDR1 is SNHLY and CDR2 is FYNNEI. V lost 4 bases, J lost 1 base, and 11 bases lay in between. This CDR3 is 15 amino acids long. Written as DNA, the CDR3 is TGTGCCAGCAGTGTGGGCAGGGGAAGCAATCAGCCCCAGCATTTT. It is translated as CASSVGRGSNQPQHF.

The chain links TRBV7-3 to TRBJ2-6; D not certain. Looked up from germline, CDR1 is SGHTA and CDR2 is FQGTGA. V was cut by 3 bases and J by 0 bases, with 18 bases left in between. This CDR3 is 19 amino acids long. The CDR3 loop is CASSFSLGSLPSGANVLTF. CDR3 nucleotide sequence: TGTGCCAGCAGCTTTTCGCTGGGCAGTCTCCCCTCTGGGGCCAACGTCCTGACTTTC.

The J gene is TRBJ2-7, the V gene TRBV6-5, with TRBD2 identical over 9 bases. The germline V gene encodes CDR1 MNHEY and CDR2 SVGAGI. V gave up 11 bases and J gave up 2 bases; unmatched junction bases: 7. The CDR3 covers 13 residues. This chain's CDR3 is CAAGGPNTYEQYF. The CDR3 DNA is TGTGCCGCGGGGGGGCCGAACACCTACGAGCAGTACTTC.

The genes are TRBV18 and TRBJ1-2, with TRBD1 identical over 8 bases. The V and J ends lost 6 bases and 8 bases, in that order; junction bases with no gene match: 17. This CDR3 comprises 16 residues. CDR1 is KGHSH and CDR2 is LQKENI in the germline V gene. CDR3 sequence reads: CASSPLNERTGRGYTF. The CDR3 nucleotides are TGTGCCAGCTCCCCGCTAAATGAACGGACAGGGCGCGGCTACACCTTC. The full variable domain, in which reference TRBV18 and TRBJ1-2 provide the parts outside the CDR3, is NAGVMQNPRHLVRRRGQEARLRCSPMKGHSHVYWYRQLPEEGLKFMVYLQKENIIDESGMPKERFSAEFPKEGPSILRIQQVVRGDSAAYFCASSPLNERTGRGYTFGSGTRLTVV.

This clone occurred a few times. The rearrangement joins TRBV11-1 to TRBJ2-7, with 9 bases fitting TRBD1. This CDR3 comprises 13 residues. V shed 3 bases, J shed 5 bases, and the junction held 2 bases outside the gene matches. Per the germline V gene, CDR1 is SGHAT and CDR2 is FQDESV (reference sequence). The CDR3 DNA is TGTGCCAGCAGCTTGACAGGGGGTAACGAGCAGTACTTC. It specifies CASSLTGGNEQYF. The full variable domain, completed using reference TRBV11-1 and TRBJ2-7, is EAEVAQSPRYKITEKSQAVAFWCDPISGHATLYWYRQILGQGPELLVQFQDESVVDDSQLPKDRFSAERLKGVDSTLKIQPAELGDSAMYLCASSLTGGNEQYFGPGTRLTVT.

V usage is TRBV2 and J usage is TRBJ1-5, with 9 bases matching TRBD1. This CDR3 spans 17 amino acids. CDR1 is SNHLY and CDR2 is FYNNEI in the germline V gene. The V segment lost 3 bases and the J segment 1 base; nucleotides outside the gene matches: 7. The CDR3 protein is CASSDGQGLVSNQPQHF. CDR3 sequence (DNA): TGTGCCAGCAGTGACGGACAGGGGTTGGTGAGCAATCAGCCCCAGCATTTT. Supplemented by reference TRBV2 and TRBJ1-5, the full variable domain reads EPEVTQTPSHQVTQMGQEVILRCVPISNHLYFYWYRQILGQKVEFLVSFYNNEISEKSEIFDDQFSVERPDGSNFTLKIRSTKLEDSAMYFCASSDGQGLVSNQPQHFGDGTRLSIL.

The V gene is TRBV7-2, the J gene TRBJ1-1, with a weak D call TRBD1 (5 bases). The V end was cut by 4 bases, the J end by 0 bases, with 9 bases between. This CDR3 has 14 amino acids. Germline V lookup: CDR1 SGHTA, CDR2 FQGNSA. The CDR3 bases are TGTGCCAGCAGCTATCAGGGAATGAACACTGAAGCTTTCTTT. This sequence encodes CASSYQGMNTEAFF. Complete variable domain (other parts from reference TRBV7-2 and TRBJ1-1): GAGVSQSPSNKVTEKGKDVELRCDPISGHTALYWYRQSLGQGLEFLIYFQGNSAPDKSGLPSDRFSAERTGGSVSTLTIQRTQQEDSAVYLCASSYQGMNTEAFFGQGTRLTVV.

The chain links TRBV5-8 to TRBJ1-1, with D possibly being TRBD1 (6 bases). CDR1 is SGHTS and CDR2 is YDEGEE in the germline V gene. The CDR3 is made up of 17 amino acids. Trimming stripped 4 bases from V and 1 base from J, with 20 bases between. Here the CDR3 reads CASSPRYVQGPNTEAFF. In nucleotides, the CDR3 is TGTGCCAGCAGCCCCAGGTATGTTCAGGGGCCGAACACTGAAGCTTTCTTT.

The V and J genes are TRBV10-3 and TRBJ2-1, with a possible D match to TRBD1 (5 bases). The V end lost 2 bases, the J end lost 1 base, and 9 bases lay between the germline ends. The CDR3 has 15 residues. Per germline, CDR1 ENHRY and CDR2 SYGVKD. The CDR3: CAISETGASYNEQFF. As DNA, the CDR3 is TGTGCCATCAGTGAGACAGGAGCTTCCTACAATGAGCAGTTCTTC.

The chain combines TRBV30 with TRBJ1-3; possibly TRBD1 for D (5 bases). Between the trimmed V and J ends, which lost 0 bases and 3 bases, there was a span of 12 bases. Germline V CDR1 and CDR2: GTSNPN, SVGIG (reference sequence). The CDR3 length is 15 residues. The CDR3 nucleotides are TGTGCCTGGAGTGTACAGGCAAGCAGTGGAAACACCATATATTTT. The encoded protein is CAWSVQASSGNTIYF.

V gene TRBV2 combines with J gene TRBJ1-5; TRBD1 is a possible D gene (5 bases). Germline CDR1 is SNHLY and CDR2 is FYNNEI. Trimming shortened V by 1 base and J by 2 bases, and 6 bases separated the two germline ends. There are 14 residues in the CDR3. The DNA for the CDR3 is TGTGCCAGCAGTGAAGAAGGGGGCAATCAGCCCCAGCATTTT. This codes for CASSEEGGNQPQHF.

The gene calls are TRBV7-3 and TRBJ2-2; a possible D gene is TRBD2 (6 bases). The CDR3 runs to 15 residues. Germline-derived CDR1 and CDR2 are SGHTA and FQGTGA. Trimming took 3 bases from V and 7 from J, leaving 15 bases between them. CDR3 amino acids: CASSFGTLGGGELFF. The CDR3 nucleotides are TGTGCCAGCAGCTTCGGGACTCTGGGCGGCGGGGAGCTGTTTTTT.

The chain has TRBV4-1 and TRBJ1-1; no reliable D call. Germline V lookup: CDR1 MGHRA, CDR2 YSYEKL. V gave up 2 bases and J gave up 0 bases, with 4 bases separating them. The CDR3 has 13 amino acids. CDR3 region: CASSQYLNTEAFF. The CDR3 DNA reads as TGCGCCAGCAGCCAATACTTGAACACTGAAGCTTTCTTT.

Here the CDR3 DNA reads TGCGCCAGCAGCCTAATGGGGACTCACAATGAGCAGTTCTTC. Translated: CASSLMGTHNEQFF. This chain joins TRBV4-1 and TRBJ2-1; D perhaps matches TRBD2 (6 bases). In germline, CDR1 is MGHRA, CDR2 YSYEKL. CDR3 size: 14 residues. Trimming removed 4 bases at V and 5 bases at J, with 12 bases between.

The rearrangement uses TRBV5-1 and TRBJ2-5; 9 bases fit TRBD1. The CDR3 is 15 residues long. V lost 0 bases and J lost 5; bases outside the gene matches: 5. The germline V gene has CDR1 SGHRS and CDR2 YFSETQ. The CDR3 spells CASSLAGQGPETQYF. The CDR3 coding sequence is TGCGCCAGCAGCTTGGCGGGACAGGGTCCCGAGACCCAGTACTTC.

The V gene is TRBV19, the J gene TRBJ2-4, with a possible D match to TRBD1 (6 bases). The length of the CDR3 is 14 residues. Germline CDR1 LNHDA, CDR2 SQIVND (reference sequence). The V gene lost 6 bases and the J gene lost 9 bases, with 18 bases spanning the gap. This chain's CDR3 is CASRPRDMGAIQYF. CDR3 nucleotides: TGTGCCAGTAGGCCCCGGGACATGGGAGCCATTCAGTACTTC.